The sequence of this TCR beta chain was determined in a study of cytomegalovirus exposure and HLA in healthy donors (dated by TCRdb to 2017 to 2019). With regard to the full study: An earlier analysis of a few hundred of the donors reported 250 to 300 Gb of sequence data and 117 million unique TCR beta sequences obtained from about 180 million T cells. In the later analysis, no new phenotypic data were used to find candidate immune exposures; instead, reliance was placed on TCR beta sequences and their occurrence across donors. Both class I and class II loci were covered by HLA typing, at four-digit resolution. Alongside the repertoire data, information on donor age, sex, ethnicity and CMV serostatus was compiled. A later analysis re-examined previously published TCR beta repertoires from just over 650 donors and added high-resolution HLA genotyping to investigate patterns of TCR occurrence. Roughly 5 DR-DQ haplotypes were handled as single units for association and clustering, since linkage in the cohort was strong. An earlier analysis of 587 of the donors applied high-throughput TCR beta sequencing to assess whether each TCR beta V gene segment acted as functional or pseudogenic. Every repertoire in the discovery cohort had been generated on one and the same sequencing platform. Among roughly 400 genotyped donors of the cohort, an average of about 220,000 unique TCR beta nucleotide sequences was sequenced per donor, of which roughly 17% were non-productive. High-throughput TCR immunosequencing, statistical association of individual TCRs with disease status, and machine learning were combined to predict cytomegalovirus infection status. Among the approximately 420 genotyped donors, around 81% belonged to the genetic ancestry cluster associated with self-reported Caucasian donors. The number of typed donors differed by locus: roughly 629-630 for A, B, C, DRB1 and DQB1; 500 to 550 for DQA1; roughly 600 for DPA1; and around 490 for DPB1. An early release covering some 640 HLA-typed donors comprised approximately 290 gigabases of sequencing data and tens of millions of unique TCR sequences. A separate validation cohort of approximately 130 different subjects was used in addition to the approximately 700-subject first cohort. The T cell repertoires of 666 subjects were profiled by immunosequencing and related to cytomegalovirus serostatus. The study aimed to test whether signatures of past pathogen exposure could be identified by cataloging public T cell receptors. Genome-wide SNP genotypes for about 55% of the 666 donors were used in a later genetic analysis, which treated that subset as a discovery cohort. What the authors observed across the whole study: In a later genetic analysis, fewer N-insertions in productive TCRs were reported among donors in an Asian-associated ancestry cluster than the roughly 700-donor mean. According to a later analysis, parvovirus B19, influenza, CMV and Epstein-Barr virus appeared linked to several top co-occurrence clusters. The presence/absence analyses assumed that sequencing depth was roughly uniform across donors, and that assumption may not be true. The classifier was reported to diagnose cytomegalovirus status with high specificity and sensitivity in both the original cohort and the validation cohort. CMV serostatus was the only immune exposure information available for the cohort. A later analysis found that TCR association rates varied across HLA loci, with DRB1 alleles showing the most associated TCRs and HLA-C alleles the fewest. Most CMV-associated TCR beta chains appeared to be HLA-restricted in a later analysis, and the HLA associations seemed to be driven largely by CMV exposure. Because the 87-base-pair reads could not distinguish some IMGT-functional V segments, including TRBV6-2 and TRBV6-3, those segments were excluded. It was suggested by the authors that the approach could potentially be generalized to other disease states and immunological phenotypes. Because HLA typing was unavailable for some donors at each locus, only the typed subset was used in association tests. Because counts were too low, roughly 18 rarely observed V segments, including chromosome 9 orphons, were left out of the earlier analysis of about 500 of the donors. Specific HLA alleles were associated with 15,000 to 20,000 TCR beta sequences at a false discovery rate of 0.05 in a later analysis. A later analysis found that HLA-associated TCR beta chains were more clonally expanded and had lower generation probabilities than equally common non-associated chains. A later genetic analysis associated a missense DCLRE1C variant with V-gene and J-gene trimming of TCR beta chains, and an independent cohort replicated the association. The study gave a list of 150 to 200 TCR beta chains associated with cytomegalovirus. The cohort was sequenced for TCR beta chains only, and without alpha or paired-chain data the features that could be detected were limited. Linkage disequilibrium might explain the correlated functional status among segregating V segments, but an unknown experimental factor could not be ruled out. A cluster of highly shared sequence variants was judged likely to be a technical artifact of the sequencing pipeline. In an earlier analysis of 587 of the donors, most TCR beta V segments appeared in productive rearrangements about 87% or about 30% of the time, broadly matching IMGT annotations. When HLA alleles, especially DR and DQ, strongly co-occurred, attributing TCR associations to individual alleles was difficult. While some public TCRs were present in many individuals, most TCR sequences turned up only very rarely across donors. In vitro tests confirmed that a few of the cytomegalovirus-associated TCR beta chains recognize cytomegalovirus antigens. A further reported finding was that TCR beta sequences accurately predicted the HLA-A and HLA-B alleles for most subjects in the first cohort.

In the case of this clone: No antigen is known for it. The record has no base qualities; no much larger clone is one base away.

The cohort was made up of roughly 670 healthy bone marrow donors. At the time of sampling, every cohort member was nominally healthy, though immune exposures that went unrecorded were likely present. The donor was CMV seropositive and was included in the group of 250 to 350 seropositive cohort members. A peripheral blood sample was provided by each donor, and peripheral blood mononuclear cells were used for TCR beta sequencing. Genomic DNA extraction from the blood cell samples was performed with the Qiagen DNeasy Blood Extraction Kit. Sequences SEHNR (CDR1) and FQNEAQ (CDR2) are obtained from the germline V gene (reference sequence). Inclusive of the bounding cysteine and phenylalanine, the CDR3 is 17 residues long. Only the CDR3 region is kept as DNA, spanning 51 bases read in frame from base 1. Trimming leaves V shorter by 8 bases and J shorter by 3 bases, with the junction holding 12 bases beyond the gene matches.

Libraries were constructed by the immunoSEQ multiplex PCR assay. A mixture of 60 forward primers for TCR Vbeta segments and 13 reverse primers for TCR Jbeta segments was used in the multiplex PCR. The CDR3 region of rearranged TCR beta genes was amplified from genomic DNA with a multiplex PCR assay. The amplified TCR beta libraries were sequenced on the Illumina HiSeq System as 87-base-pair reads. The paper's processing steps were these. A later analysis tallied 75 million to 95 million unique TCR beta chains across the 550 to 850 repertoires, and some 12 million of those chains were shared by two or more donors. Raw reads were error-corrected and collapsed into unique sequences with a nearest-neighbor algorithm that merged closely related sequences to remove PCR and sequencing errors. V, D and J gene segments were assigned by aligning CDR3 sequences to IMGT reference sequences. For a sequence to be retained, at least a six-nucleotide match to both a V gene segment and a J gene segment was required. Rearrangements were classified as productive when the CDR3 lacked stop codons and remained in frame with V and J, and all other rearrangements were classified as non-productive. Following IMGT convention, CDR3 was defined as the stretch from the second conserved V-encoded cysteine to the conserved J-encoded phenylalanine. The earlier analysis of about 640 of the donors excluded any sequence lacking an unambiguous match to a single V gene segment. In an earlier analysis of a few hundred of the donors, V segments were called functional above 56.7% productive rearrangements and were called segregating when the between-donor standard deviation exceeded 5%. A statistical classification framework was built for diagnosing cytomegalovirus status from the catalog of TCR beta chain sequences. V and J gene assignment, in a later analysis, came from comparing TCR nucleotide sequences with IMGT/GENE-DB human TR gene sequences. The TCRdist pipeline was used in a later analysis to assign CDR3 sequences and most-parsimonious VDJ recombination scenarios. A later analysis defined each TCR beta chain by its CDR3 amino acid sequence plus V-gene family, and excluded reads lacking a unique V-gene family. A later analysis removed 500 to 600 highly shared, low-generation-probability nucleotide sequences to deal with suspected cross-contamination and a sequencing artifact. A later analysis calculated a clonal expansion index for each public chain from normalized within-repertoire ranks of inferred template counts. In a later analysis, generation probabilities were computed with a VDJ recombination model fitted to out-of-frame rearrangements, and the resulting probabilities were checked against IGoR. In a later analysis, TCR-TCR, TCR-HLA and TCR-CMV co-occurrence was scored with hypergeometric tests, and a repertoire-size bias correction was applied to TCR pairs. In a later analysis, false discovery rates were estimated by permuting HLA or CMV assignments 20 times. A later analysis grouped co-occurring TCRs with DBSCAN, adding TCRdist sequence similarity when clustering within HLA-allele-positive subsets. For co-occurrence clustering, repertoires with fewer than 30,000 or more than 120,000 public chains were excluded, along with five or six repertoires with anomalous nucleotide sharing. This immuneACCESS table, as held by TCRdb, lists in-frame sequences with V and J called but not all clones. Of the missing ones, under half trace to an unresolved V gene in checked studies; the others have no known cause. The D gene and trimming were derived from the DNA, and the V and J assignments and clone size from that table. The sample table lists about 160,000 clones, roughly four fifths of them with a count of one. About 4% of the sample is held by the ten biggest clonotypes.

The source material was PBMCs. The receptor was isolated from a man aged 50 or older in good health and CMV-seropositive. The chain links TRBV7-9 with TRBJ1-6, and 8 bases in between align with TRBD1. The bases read TGTGCCAGCGACCAGAACGCAGGGGGCGGCTATAATTCACCCCTCCACTTT. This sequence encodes CASDQNAGGGYNSPLHF.